The 20 T cell receptor beta chains listed next were all sequenced from one sample in a study of blood T cell repertoires in COVID-19. Here immunoSEQ multiplex PCR was the method, and the copy in TCRdb shows in-frame clones only, minus some. The table shows around 100,000 clones, with 70% to 90% occurring only once. Input material: peripheral blood. These receptors were obtained from a human donor in a cohort sampled during active COVID-19.

The chain employs TRBV28 and TRBJ2-3, with D possibly being TRBD1 (6 bases). Germline assignment: CDR1 MDHEN and CDR2 SYDVKM. The CDR3 extends over 17 amino acids. The ends were cut back, 6 bases at V and 2 bases at J, with 21 bases in the middle. In DNA form, the CDR3 reads TGTGCCAGCAGGCGAAAGACAGGCGCCTCCACCACAGATACGCAGTATTTT. Its protein product is CASRRKTGASTTDTQYF.

The chain couples TRBV6-6 to TRBJ2-5; 7 bases are shared with TRBD1. Per germline, CDR1 MNHNY and CDR2 SVGAGI (reference sequence). This CDR3 has 16 residues. The V gene end was trimmed by 4 bases and the J gene end by 0 bases; junction bases not matched to a gene: 8. CDR3 loop: CASSSRDRQYQETQYF. The DNA for the CDR3 is TGTGCCAGCAGTTCCCGGGACAGACAGTACCAAGAGACCCAGTACTTC.

The chain couples TRBV7-2 to TRBJ2-2; possible D gene TRBD2, 6 bases. There are 16 residues in the CDR3. Germline CDR1 is SGHTA and CDR2 is FQGNSA. Trimming took 3 bases from V and 1 from J, leaving 12 bases between them. The CDR3 region is CASSLVGRRNTGELFF. The CDR3 bases are TGTGCCAGCAGCTTGGTCGGGAGAAGGAACACCGGGGAGCTGTTTTTT.

The chain uses TRBV7-9 and TRBJ2-2; D perhaps matches TRBD1 (5 bases). This CDR3 contains 17 residues. The V end was cut by 4 bases, the J end by 4 bases, with 19 bases between. In germline, CDR1 is SEHNR, CDR2 FQNEAQ (reference sequence). CDR3 sequence reads: CASSSGLVWAGTGELFF. The CDR3 nucleotides read TGTGCCAGCAGCTCAGGGCTTGTGTGGGCTGGCACCGGGGAGCTGTTTTTT.

This chain links TRBV28 with TRBJ2-2, with 10 positions matching TRBD2. This CDR3 comprises 13 residues. Germline V gene sequence: CDR1 MDHEN, CDR2 SYDVKM. J lost 5 bases, V lost 10 bases, and 4 bases had no gene match. The CDR3 here is CATLAGETGELFF. Here the CDR3 DNA reads TGTGCCACCCTAGCGGGAGAAACCGGGGAGCTGTTTTTT.

This clone appeared once. The chain carries TRBV4-2 and TRBJ1-4; possibly TRBD1 for D (6 bases). Germline CDR1 reads LGHNA; CDR2 reads YNFKEQ. This CDR3 region has 15 residues. V was shortened by 0 bases and J by 4 bases, with 9 bases between the two germline ends. The chain's CDR3 is CASSQDQGGNEKLFF. The CDR3, as DNA: TGTGCCAGCAGCCAAGACCAAGGGGGTAATGAAAAACTGTTTTTT.

The rearrangement links TRBV13 to TRBJ2-3; perhaps TRBD1 as D (8 bases). Germline CDR1 is PRHDT and CDR2 is FYEKMQ (reference sequence). The CDR3 is 15 amino acids. Trimming cost V 5 bases and J 3 bases, with 15 bases left between them. DNA of the CDR3: TGTGCCAGCAGCCGAAGCGGGACAGGTACAGATACGCAGTATTTT. As protein: CASSRSGTGTDTQYF.

The chain combines TRBV7-2 with TRBJ2-2; TRBD1 matches 7 bases. Looked up from germline, CDR1 is SGHTA and CDR2 is FQGNSA. This CDR3 is 18 amino acids long. V lost 2 bases and J lost 7; bases outside the gene matches: 16. The CDR3 DNA reads as TGTGCCAGCAGCTTATACCATCTCACCGGGACAGCCATCGGGGAGCTGTTTTTT. Protein: CASSLYHLTGTAIGELFF. Based on the CDR3 plus reference TRBV7-2 and TRBJ2-2, the full variable domain is GAGVSQSPSNKVTEKGKDVELRCDPISGHTALYWYRQSLGQGLEFLIYFQGNSAPDKSGLPSDRFSAERTGGSVSTLTIQRTQQEDSAVYLCASSLYHLTGTAIGELFFGEGSRLTVL.

The chain is built from TRBV28 and TRBJ2-7; 10 nucleotides match TRBD2. This CDR3 region has 15 residues. Germline trimming cut 4 bases from V and 5 bases from J; bases unmatched to any gene: 8. CDR1 and CDR2 (germline): MDHEN, SYDVKM. The DNA for the CDR3 is TGTGCCAGCAGTTCCCGCGCTAGCGGGAGCGACGAGCAGTACTTC. It codes for CASSSRASGSDEQYF.

This rearrangement joins TRBV6-2 or TRBV6-3 to TRBJ1-5; TRBD1 might be the D (5 bases). V shed 2 bases and J shed 3 bases, with 5 bases lying between them. Germline V gene lookup returns CDR1 MNHEY and CDR2 SVGEGT. The CDR3 has 13 residues. CDR3 in amino acids: CASSYGANQPQHF. CDR3 sequence (DNA): TGTGCCAGCAGTTACGGGGCCAATCAGCCCCAGCATTTT.

The sample holds a few counts of this clone. The chain recombines TRBV6-4 with TRBJ2-3; 7 bases map to TRBD2. Per the germline V gene, CDR1 is MRHNA and CDR2 is SNTAGT. This CDR3 is built from 16 residues. V shed 5 bases and J 1 base; nucleotides not matched to a gene: 9. The CDR3 DNA reads as TGTGCCAGCAGTCTGGGACCCAGCGGGGGCACAGATACGCAGTATTTT. Translating it yields CASSLGPSGGTDTQYF.

V gene TRBV28 combines with J gene TRBJ2-7; 8 bases align to TRBD1. The CDR3 is 15 residues long. In germline, CDR1 is MDHEN, CDR2 SYDVKM. The V and J ends lost 10 bases and 2 bases, in that order; junction bases with no gene match: 13. In DNA form, the CDR3 reads TGTGCCATAGAAGAAGGGACAGGTCTCGCCTACGAGCAGTACTTC. Encoded protein: CAIEEGTGLAYEQYF.

J is TRBJ1-3 and V is TRBV6-6; the D is unclear. Looked up from germline, CDR1 is MNHNY and CDR2 is SVGAGI (reference sequence). V gave up 2 bases and J gave up 0 bases, with 5 bases separating them. The CDR3 has 14 residues. In DNA form, the CDR3 reads TGTGCCAGCAGTTACGACTTCTCTGGAAACACCATATATTTT. It encodes CASSYDFSGNTIYF.

V usage is TRBV28 and J usage is TRBJ2-3; possibly TRBD1 for D (5 bases). The CDR3 has 15 amino acids. Germline CDR1 MDHEN, CDR2 SYDVKM. V dropped 5 bases and J dropped 5 bases, with 17 bases sitting between them. The CDR3 loop is CASSPQLQRGDTQYF. In DNA, the CDR3 is TGTGCCAGCAGTCCCCAGCTGCAAAGGGGAGATACGCAGTATTTT. The full variable domain, in which reference TRBV28 and TRBJ2-3 provide the parts outside the CDR3, is DVKVTQSSRYLVKRTGEKVFLECVQDMDHENMFWYRQDPGLGLRLIYFSYDVKMKEKGDIPEGYSVSREKKERFSLILESASTNQTSMYLCASSPQLQRGDTQYFGPGTRLTVL.

The V gene is TRBV18, the J gene TRBJ1-2; 8 bases align to TRBD1. Germline loops: CDR1 KGHSH, CDR2 LQKENI. The V segment lost 3 bases and the J segment 0 bases; nucleotides outside the gene matches: 6. The CDR3 extends over 16 amino acids. CDR3 region: CASSPAGTGSNYGYTF. CDR3 in DNA: TGTGCCAGCTCACCCGCCGGGACAGGCTCTAACTATGGCTACACCTTC.

The V and J genes are TRBV7-3 and TRBJ2-5; possible D gene TRBD2, 5 bases. CDR1 and CDR2 from the germline V gene are SGHTA and FQGTGA. The V end lost 3 bases, the J end lost 5 bases, and 10 bases lay between the germline ends. This CDR3 contains 13 residues. DNA of the CDR3: TGTGCCAGCAGCTTGGTCCGCGGGGAGACCCAGTACTTC. Translation gives CASSLVRGETQYF.

The genes are TRBV7-9 and TRBJ1-5; unclear D gene. Trimming took off 8 bases at V and 4 bases at J, with 15 bases between the two ends. Germline CDR1 and CDR2: SEHNR and FQNEAQ (reference sequence). This CDR3 is built from 14 residues. The CDR3 DNA reads TGTGCCAGCCAGCTGGGAGACCATAATCAGCCCCAGCATTTT. Amino acid sequence: CASQLGDHNQPQHF.

This clone was seen a handful of times. The same CDR3 can be traced to other DNA sequences in this sample. V gene TRBV5-5 combines with J gene TRBJ1-2; no firm D call. This CDR3 contains 14 residues. The germline CDR1 and CDR2 sequences are SGHKS and YYEKEE (reference sequence). V lost 0 bases and J lost 5, with 11 bases in between. The CDR3, as DNA: TGTGCCAGCAGCTTGGCCGGGCTAGCGTATGGCTACACCTTC. Translated, it gives CASSLAGLAYGYTF.

This rearrangement joins TRBV18 to TRBJ1-4; possible D gene TRBD1, 6 bases. Germline V gives CDR1 KGHSH, CDR2 LQKENI. This CDR3 region has 14 residues. V lost 5 bases and J lost 9, with 16 bases in between. CDR3 in DNA: TGTGCCAGCTCAAGCGACGGGGGGGGCAAAAAACTGTTTTTT. It is translated as CASSSDGGGKKLFF.

The rearrangement links TRBV9 to TRBJ1-6; 7 nucleotides line up with TRBD1. Germline CDR1 reads SGDLS; CDR2 reads YYNGEE. Trimming cost V 3 bases and J 13 bases; bases outside gene matches: 7. CDR3 length: 13 amino acids. The chain's CDR3 is CASSARQGGPLHF. The CDR3 DNA reads TGTGCCAGCAGCGCGAGACAGGGCGGGCCCCTCCACTTT. Filled out from reference TRBV9 and TRBJ1-6, the complete variable domain reads DSGVTQTPKHLITATGQRVTLRCSPRSGDLSVYWYQQSLDQGLQFLIQYYNGEERAKGNILERFSAQQFPDLHSELNLSSLELGDSALYFCASSARQGGPLHFGNGTRLTVT.